This is a list of T cell receptor beta chains from one sample in a study of CD8+ T cells in alopecia areata. Here immunoSEQ multiplex PCR was the method, and the copy in TCRdb shows in-frame clones only, minus some. The sample has about 140,000 clones; around four fifths are singletons. Sequencing used CD8+ T cells sorted from blood, obtained at week 4, from a patient treated with tofacitinib. These receptors were collected from a human donor with alopecia areata. Both conserved end residues are part of each CDR3. D genes are given only for firm matches. Only some rows state a clone size, as once, few, many or a class for expanded clones.

abundance	v_gene	d_gene	j_gene	CDR3nt	CDR3aa
.	TRBV2	TRBD2	TRBJ2-3	TGTGCCAGCAGTGGAGAAGCTAGCGGGTTGAGCACAGATACGCAGTATTTT	CASSGEASGLSTDTQYF
.	TRBV4-3	.	TRBJ1-1	TGCGCCAGCAGCCAAGTAGACCACGGGGACACTGAAGCTTTCTTT	CASSQVDHGDTEAFF
.	TRBV7-9	.	TRBJ2-1	TGTGCCAGCAGCTTAGTGGCAGACCCCTACAATGAGCAGTTCTTC	CASSLVADPYNEQFF
.	TRBV6-5	.	TRBJ2-7	TGTGCCAGCAGATTTGGGCTGGAGCAGTACTTC	CASRFGLEQYF
few	TRBV6-1	TRBD1	TRBJ2-1	TGTGCCATTACCGGGACAGACACTGGGAATGAGCAGTTCTTC	CAITGTDTGNEQFF
.	TRBV13	.	TRBJ2-1	TGTGCCAGCAGCCCCCCCAGTGACCATGAGCAGTTCTTC	CASSPPSDHEQFF
.	TRBV9	TRBD2	TRBJ2-5	TGTGCCAGCAGCGTAACCCTGAGCGGGGGCGAGACCCAGTACTTC	CASSVTLSGGETQYF
.	TRBV15	TRBD2	TRBJ2-7	TGTGCCACCAGCACCCGGCGGGGGGCGATTAACGAGCAGTACTTC	CATSTRRGAINEQYF
.	TRBV18	.	TRBJ2-7	TGTGCCAGCTCGCCCGCGGGACCAGGGGACGCCTACGAGCAGTACTTC	CASSPAGPGDAYEQYF
.	TRBV7-6	.	TRBJ2-3	TGTGCCAGCAGCTTAGCGCCTACCCCCCCAAGAGATACGCAGTATTTT	CASSLAPTPPRDTQYF
.	TRBV14	TRBD1	TRBJ2-3	TGTGCCAGCAGCCAGCTGCGTTGGGACAGGGGGACCACAGATACGCAGTATTTT	CASSQLRWDRGTTDTQYF
.	TRBV7-9	TRBD1	TRBJ2-1	TGTGCCACAGCTAATGCGGGACAGGGTGCCAATGAGCAGTTCTTC	CATANAGQGANEQFF
.	TRBV7-9	.	TRBJ2-1	TGTGCCAGCAGGGGGCTCCACAATGAGCAGTTCTTC	CASRGLHNEQFF
few	TRBV2	.	TRBJ2-7	TGTGCCAGCAGTGACCCAGGTTTCTTCTACGAGCAGTACTTC	CASSDPGFFYEQYF
.	TRBV7-9	.	TRBJ2-1	TGTGCCAGCAGCGAGGGACCCCCAGTCTTC	CASSEGPPVF
once	TRBV19	.	TRBJ1-2	TGTGCCAGTAGTATAAGTGACACCCTCTATGGCTACACCTTC	CASSISDTLYGYTF
.	TRBV7-2	TRBD2	TRBJ2-5	TGTGCCAGCAGCTTATCAGGACTAGCGGCCGTGTACCAAGAGACCCAGTACTTC	CASSLSGLAAVYQETQYF
.	TRBV5-6	.	TRBJ2-2	TGTGCCAGCAGCTTGGAGGGGAATTGGAACACCGGGGAGCTGTTTTTT	CASSLEGNWNTGELFF
.	TRBV30	TRBD1	TRBJ1-1	TGTGCCTGGAGTGTACTAGGGGGCGGCACTGAAGCTTTCTTT	CAWSVLGGGTEAFF
.	TRBV7-9	.	TRBJ2-1	TGTGCCAGCAGCCCCCCCACGACAGTACACTCCTACAATGAGCAGTTCTTC	CASSPPTTVHSYNEQFF
.	TRBV5-6	.	TRBJ2-7	TGTGCCAGCAGCTTGGCCGGTGACGGCTACGAGCAGTACTTC	CASSLAGDGYEQYF
.	TRBV4-1	.	TRBJ2-5	TGCGCCAGCAGCCAAGAAGGTCGATCGGGGGAGACCCAGTACTTC	CASSQEGRSGETQYF
few	TRBV7-9	TRBD1	TRBJ2-5	TGTGCCAGCAGCCATAACAGGGGCCAAGAGACCCAGTACTTC	CASSHNRGQETQYF
.	TRBV27	TRBD1	TRBJ2-7	TGTGCCAGCAGTCCCGGGACAGCCGGCCGGAAGCAGTACTTC	CASSPGTAGRKQYF
.	TRBV7-9	TRBD1	TRBJ2-1	TGTGCCAGCAGTTGGGGACAGGGTCACTACAATGAGCAGTTCTTC	CASSWGQGHYNEQFF
.	TRBV5-1	.	TRBJ2-7	TGCGCCAGCAGCTTCCAGGGGAACCACGAGCAGTACTTC	CASSFQGNHEQYF
.	TRBV11-2	.	TRBJ2-3	TGTGCCAGCAGCTTAGGACCAGGGGAAGCCACAGATACGCAGTATTTT	CASSLGPGEATDTQYF
.	TRBV7-9	TRBD1	TRBJ2-1	TGTGCCAGCAGCTTCCCGGGACAGGGGTATGAGCAGTTCTTC	CASSFPGQGYEQFF
.	TRBV5-1	TRBD1	TRBJ2-3	TGCGCCAGCAGCCCCTGGACAGGGGTGGGAAGTACGCAGTATTTT	CASSPWTGVGSTQYF
.	TRBV7-8	TRBD1	TRBJ2-5	TGTGCCAGCAGCTTATGGGACAGGGAGAAGCAAGAGACCCAGTACTTC	CASSLWDREKQETQYF
.	TRBV5-6	TRBD2	TRBJ2-5	TGTGCCAGCAGCTTTGGCGGGGGGGCCCCAGAGACCCAGTACTTC	CASSFGGGAPETQYF
.	TRBV4-1	.	TRBJ2-7	TGCGCCAGCAGCCGGTATTTGGAACAGGGAATCTACGAGCAGTACTTC	CASSRYLEQGIYEQYF
.	TRBV6-1	.	TRBJ2-7	TGTGCCAGCAGTGACGGGTTCTACGAGCAGTACTTC	CASSDGFYEQYF
.	TRBV4-2	.	TRBJ2-7	TGTGCCAGCAGCCAAGATCCAGGGTACTCCTACGAGCAGTACTTC	CASSQDPGYSYEQYF
.	TRBV27	.	TRBJ1-6	TGTGCCAGCAGTTTAACTAATAATTCACCCCTCCACTTT	CASSLTNNSPLHF
.	TRBV5-6	TRBD1	TRBJ1-5	TGTGCCAGCAGCTCCCTCCGGGACAGGGTTAGCACCGGTCAGCCCCAGCATTTT	CASSSLRDRVSTGQPQHF
.	TRBV27	.	TRBJ2-2	TGTGCCAGCAGTTTGGTGGGTCCCGGGGAGCTGTTTTTT	CASSLVGPGELFF
.	TRBV4-1	.	TRBJ2-7	TGCGCCAGCAGCCAAGATCTGGGGGGGGCGCGGGACGAGCAGTACTTC	CASSQDLGGARDEQYF
.	TRBV11-1	TRBD1	TRBJ2-2	TGTGCCAGCAGTCACTCGGGACAGGGTTCCCCCGGGGAGCTGTTTTTT	CASSHSGQGSPGELFF
.	TRBV27	.	TRBJ2-7	TGTGCCAGCAGTTTGCATGTACCCTACGAGCAGTACTTC	CASSLHVPYEQYF
.	TRBV19	.	TRBJ2-1	TGTGCCAGCGAATCATATACGGGGGCCCACTCCTACAATGAGCAGTTCTTC	CASESYTGAHSYNEQFF
.	TRBV27	.	TRBJ2-1	TGTGCCAGCAGTCTAACAAGCTCCTACAATGAGCAGTTCTTC	CASSLTSSYNEQFF
.	TRBV4-2	.	TRBJ2-2	TGTGCCAGCAGCCAAGATATCGGAACAGCAGGGGAGCTGTTTTTT	CASSQDIGTAGELFF
.	TRBV30	.	TRBJ2-3	TGTGCCTGGAGTGTAACCCAGAAGCAGTATTTT	CAWSVTQKQYF
.	TRBV7-2	TRBD1	TRBJ2-7	TGTGCCAGCAGCTTGACAGGGTACGAGCAGTACTTC	CASSLTGYEQYF
.	TRBV5-6	.	TRBJ2-1	TGTGCCAGCAGCTTGCGTCTCGGACTTCAAAATGAGCAGTTCTTC	CASSLRLGLQNEQFF
.	TRBV5-6	TRBD1	TRBJ2-5	TGTGCCAGCAGCTTTGGGACAGAACCTCAAGAGACCCAGTACTTC	CASSFGTEPQETQYF
.	TRBV5-6	.	TRBJ2-1	TGTGCCAGCAGCTCAGCTTTGCTGCCGAGCTCCTACAATGAGCAGTTCTTC	CASSSALLPSSYNEQFF
.	TRBV4-3	.	TRBJ2-6	TGCGCCAGCAGCCAAGAGCCGGCGGCGGGGGCCAACGTCCTGACTTTC	CASSQEPAAGANVLTF
.	TRBV4-3	TRBD2	TRBJ2-7	TGCGCCAGCAGCCAAGAAGCGGGGGGGCTCTACGAGCAGTACTTC	CASSQEAGGLYEQYF
.	TRBV27	.	TRBJ2-7	TGTGCCAGCAGTCCATCCGGGCCATTCTACGAGCAGTACTTC	CASSPSGPFYEQYF
once	TRBV27	.	TRBJ2-7	TGTGCCAGCAGTTTTCAGGCCCCCCACGAGCAGTACTTC	CASSFQAPHEQYF
.	TRBV5-1	TRBD1	TRBJ2-7	TGCGCCAGCAGCTTGGCGGGACAGGGGTACGAGCAGTACTTC	CASSLAGQGYEQYF
.	TRBV5-1	.	TRBJ2-1	TGCGCCAGCAGAATATACAGGACGTACAATGAGCAGTTCTTC	CASRIYRTYNEQFF
.	TRBV5-6	.	TRBJ2-1	TGTGCCAGCAGCTTGGGAGGGTTCTCCTACAATGAGCAGTTCTTC	CASSLGGFSYNEQFF